The clone carrying this T cell receptor beta chain turned up a few times. These data originate in a study of T cells in Graves' hyperthyroidism and ophthalmopathy. Amplification of TCR beta CDR3 regions used RNA as the template. RT-PCR in the first round (using the HTBI primer set) targeted the TCR CDR3. MiXCR, run by TCRdb on the multiplex PCR reads, gives a single entry per CDR3 protein. The data contain around 690,000 distinct CDR3 sequences, 15% to 20% of them singletons. Patients were excluded for uncontrolled infection, other autoimmune disease, pregnancy or lactation. Germline values: CDR1 LNHDA, CDR2 SQIVND (reference sequence). This CDR3 comprises 14 residues. The V gene lost 3 bases and the J gene lost 2 bases, with 9 bases spanning the gap.

The clonotype was recovered from a middle-aged man with Graves' hyperthyroidism. The sequencing input was blood. V gene TRBV19 combines with J gene TRBJ2-3; D is undetermined. DNA for the CDR3: TGTGCCAGTAGTATGGGGTATGACACAGATACGCAGTATTTT. Amino acids: CASSMGYDTDTQYF.